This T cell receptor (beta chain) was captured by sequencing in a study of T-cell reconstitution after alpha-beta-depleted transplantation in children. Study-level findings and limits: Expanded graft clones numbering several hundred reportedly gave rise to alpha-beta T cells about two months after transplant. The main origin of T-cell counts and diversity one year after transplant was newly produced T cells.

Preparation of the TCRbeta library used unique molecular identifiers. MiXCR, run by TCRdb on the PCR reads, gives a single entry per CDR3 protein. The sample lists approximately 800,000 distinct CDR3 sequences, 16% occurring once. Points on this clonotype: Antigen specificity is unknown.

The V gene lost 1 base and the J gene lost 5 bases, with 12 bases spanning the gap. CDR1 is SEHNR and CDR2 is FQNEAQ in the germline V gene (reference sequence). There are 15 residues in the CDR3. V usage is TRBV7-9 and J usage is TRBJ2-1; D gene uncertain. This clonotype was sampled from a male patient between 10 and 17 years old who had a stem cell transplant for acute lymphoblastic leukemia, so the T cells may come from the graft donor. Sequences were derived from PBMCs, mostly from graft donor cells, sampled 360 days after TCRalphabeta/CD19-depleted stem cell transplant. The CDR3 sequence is CASSLGALGDNEQFF. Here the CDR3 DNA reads TGTGCCAGCAGCTTAGGGGCTTTAGGCGACAATGAGCAGTTCTTC.